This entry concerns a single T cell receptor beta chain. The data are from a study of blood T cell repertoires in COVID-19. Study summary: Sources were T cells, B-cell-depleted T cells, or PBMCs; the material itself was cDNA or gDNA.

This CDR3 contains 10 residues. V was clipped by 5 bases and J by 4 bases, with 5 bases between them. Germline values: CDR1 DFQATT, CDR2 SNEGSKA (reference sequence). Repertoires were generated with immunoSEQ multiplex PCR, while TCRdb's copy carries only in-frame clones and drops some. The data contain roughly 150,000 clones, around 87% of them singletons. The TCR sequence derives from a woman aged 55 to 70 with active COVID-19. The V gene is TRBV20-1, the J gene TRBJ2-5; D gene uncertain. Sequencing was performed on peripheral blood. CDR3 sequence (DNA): TGCAGTGCTGAGAGAGAGACCCAGTACTTC. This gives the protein CSAERETQYF.